These 25 T cell receptor beta chains came from one sample sequenced in a study of T cells in Graves' hyperthyroidism and ophthalmopathy. Template material for amplifying TCR beta CDR3 regions consisted of RNA transcripts. An initial round of RT-PCR targeting the TCR CDR3 relied on the HTBI primer set. TCRdb re-called the multiplex PCR reads with MiXCR, one entry per CDR3 protein. The table records hundreds of thousands of distinct CDR3 sequences, roughly 15% of them present only once. Sequencing was performed on blood. These receptors all stem from a woman aged 45-60 years with Graves' ophthalmopathy.

The chain joins TRBV29-1 to TRBJ1-1, with D maybe TRBD1 (5 bases). V was clipped by 5 bases and J by 1 base, with 17 bases between them. Germline V gene data show CDR1 as SQVTM and CDR2 as ANQGSEA. This CDR3 has 15 amino acids. The CDR3 is CSVLDRAGTNTEAFF. CDR3 in DNA: TGCAGCGTTCTCGACAGAGCGGGTACGAACACTGAAGCTTTCTTT.

There are many counts of this clonotype. The gene calls are TRBV12-3 or TRBV12-4 and TRBJ1-5, with TRBD1 matching over 7 bases. The CDR3 consists of 15 residues. V was clipped by 5 bases and J by 2 bases; unmatched bases: 6. As DNA, the CDR3 is TGTGCCAGCAGTCCGCGACAGGGAGGCAATCAGCCCCAGCATTTT. Residues: CASSPRQGGNQPQHF.

The V gene is TRBV15, the J gene TRBJ2-3; D ambiguous. V shed 1 base and J shed 2 bases, with 7 bases lying between them. The V gene's germline CDR1 is LNHNV and CDR2 YYDKDF (reference sequence). The CDR3 spans 14 residues. CDR3 sequence: CATSRVGFTDTQYF. As DNA, the CDR3 is TGTGCCACCAGCAGAGTAGGCTTCACAGATACGCAGTATTTT.

The chain carries TRBV7-9 and TRBJ2-7; D assignment may be TRBD1 or TRBD2 (5 bases each). V lost 1 base and J 6 bases, leaving 7 bases between the germline ends. CDR1 is SEHNR, CDR2 FQNEAQ, per germline (reference sequence). This CDR3 contains 12 residues. CDR3: CASSLDGAEQYF. In nucleotides, the CDR3 is TGTGCCAGCAGCTTAGACGGGGCCGAGCAGTACTTC.

This clonotype was observed many times. The J gene is TRBJ2-7, the V gene TRBV12-3 or TRBV12-4; D is uncertain. V gave up 2 bases and J gave up 0 bases, with 8 bases separating them. The CDR3 loop spans 14 amino acids. CDR3 in DNA: TGTGCCAGCAGTTTAAGTGGTGTCTCCTACGAGCAGTACTTC. As protein: CASSLSGVSYEQYF.

Here the CDR3 reads CASTGQGRDEQFF. The CDR3 DNA is TGTGCCAGCACTGGACAGGGAAGGGATGAGCAGTTCTTC. This chain links TRBV5-6 with TRBJ2-1; 8 bases map to TRBD1. V dropped 6 bases and J dropped 8; count of bases not matched to a gene: 7. Germline V gene sequence: CDR1 SGHDT, CDR2 YYEEEE. The CDR3 consists of 13 residues.

This chain uses TRBV14 with TRBJ1-2; D call uncertain. Germline V CDR1 and CDR2: SGHDN, FVKESK. This CDR3 comprises 17 residues. The ends were cut back, 0 bases at V and 2 bases at J, with 16 bases in the middle. The CDR3 DNA reads as TGTGCCAGCAGCCAAGATCTTAAGGGCAGGTCCAACTATGGCTACACCTTC. Translated, it gives CASSQDLKGRSNYGYTF.

This clonotype has at least ten counts. The rearrangement joins TRBV28 to TRBJ2-5, with TRBD2 matching over 10 bases. The V gene end was trimmed by 6 bases and the J gene end by 4 bases; junction bases not matched to a gene: 5. The CDR3 sequence is 14 residues long. The germline gives CDR1 MDHEN, CDR2 SYDVKM. This CDR3 reads CASSKAGGLETQYF. The CDR3 DNA reads as TGTGCCAGCAGCAAAGCGGGAGGGCTAGAGACCCAGTACTTC.

This clonotype was seen only a few times. The rearrangement uses TRBV4-1 and TRBJ1-5; weak D call: TRBD1 (5 bases). CDR1 MGHRA and CDR2 YSYEKL come from the germline V gene. The CDR3 sequence is 17 residues long. Trimming cost V 1 base and J 0 bases, with 13 bases left between them. The CDR3 sequence: CASSQGQRQYSNQPQHF. CDR3 bases: TGCGCCAGCAGCCAAGGACAGCGGCAATATAGCAATCAGCCCCAGCATTTT.

This clonotype was seen once. A much more abundant neighbour one base away suggests this may be a read error. The rearrangement joins TRBV14 to TRBJ2-5; 8 positions match TRBD2. Looked up from germline, CDR1 is SGHDN and CDR2 is FVKESK. The CDR3 loop spans 15 amino acids. CDR3 sequence reads: CASSQSSGQRETQHF. CDR3 nucleotide sequence: TGTGCCAGCAGCCAAAGTTCTGGACAGCGGGAGACCCAGCACTTC.

This clonotype appeared many times. The chain combines TRBV6-2 or TRBV6-3 with TRBJ2-7; D may be TRBD1 (5 bases). V was trimmed by 2 bases and J by 3 bases, leaving 17 bases between them. CDR1 and CDR2 from the germline V gene are MNHEY and SVGEGT. This CDR3 region has 16 residues. Here the CDR3 reads CASSYASGLIFYEQYF. CDR3 DNA: TGTGCCAGCAGTTACGCTTCAGGGCTCATTTTCTACGAGCAGTACTTC.

Ten or more counts support this clonotype. The chain employs TRBV7-2 and TRBJ1-6; 9 nucleotides align to TRBD1. The CDR3 is made up of 15 amino acids. Germline V gives CDR1 SGHTA, CDR2 FQGNSA. J was trimmed by 8 bases and V by 5 bases; bases with no gene match: 7. The CDR3 loop is CASSIRTGVDSPLHF. DNA for the CDR3: TGTGCCAGCAGCATAAGGACAGGGGTGGATTCACCCCTCCACTTT.

The chain carries TRBV3-1 and TRBJ1-4; 12 nucleotides match TRBD1. Germline V gene data show CDR1 as LGHDT and CDR2 as YNNKEL (reference sequence). This CDR3 has 18 residues. The ends lost 3 bases at V and 5 bases at J; junction bases unmatched: 10. The CDR3 coding sequence is TGTGCCAGCAGCCATACCCTCGGGACAGGGGGCAGGAATGAAAAACTGTTTTTT. It translates to CASSHTLGTGGRNEKLFF. The variable domain in full, with the rest retrieved from reference TRBV3-1 and TRBJ1-4, is DTAVSQTPKYLVTQMGNDKSIKCEQNLGHDTMYWYKQDSKKFLKIMFSYNNKELIINETVPNRFSPKSPDKAHLNLHINSLELGDSAVYFCASSHTLGTGGRNEKLFFGSGTQLSVL.

V usage is TRBV28 and J usage is TRBJ2-7, with 7 nucleotides matching TRBD2. In germline, CDR1 is MDHEN, CDR2 SYDVKM. Losses at the gene ends were 3 bases for V and 2 bases for J; bases not matched to a gene: 4. CDR3 length: 14 residues. In DNA, the CDR3 is TGTGCCAGCAGTTTGATACTAGCGCCCTACGAGCAGTACTTC. Its protein is CASSLILAPYEQYF.

This clonotype has a count of ten or more. Here the CDR3 DNA reads TGTGCCAGCAGCCAAGCCGGGGGAACTGAAGCTTTCTTT. Translated, it gives CASSQAGGTEAFF. This chain connects TRBV3-1 to TRBJ1-1, with D perhaps matching TRBD1 (5 bases). Germline V gene data show CDR1 as LGHDT and CDR2 as YNNKEL (reference sequence). V was clipped by 1 base and J by 5 bases, with 8 bases between them. CDR3 length: 13 residues.

The table lists this clonotype with many counts. The chain carries TRBV19 and TRBJ1-2, with D unresolved. The germline V and J ends were trimmed by 4 bases and 4 bases, with 10 bases remaining between them. CDR1 and CDR2 (germline): LNHDA, SQIVND (reference sequence). The CDR3 runs 13 residues. The CDR3, as DNA: TGTGCCAGTAGTACCCGACAAGGCTATGGCTACACCTTC. It translates to CASSTRQGYGYTF.

This clonotype has a count of ten or more. The CDR3 spells CATSDTDRERETQYF. CDR3 bases: TGTGCCACCAGTGATACGGACAGGGAACGAGAGACCCAGTACTTC. J is TRBJ2-5 and V is TRBV24-1; 8 bases match TRBD1. With V trimmed by 3 bases and J by 4 bases, 6 bases remained unmatched. The CDR3 is made up of 15 amino acids. Germline values: CDR1 KGHDR, CDR2 SFDVKD.

This clonotype was counted between two and nine times. The V gene is TRBV25-1, the J gene TRBJ1-5; 10 nucleotides align to TRBD1. The CDR3 runs to 15 residues. From germline, CDR1 is MGHDK and CDR2 SYGVNS. With 3 bases clipped from V and 5 bases from J, the junction kept 4 bases outside the gene matches. The CDR3 region has the DNA TGTGCCAGCAGTGACTCCGGGACAGGGGATCAGCCCCAGCATTTT. It yields the protein CASSDSGTGDQPQHF.

This clonotype was recorded many times. The gene calls are TRBV20-1 and TRBJ2-2, with D possibly matching TRBD2 (5 bases). CDR3 length equals 16 residues. CDR1 DFQATT and CDR2 SNEGSKA come from the germline V gene (reference sequence). V was clipped by 1 base and J by 0 bases, with 12 bases between them. This chain's CDR3 is CSARGWEYANTGELFF. CDR3 coding DNA: TGCAGTGCTAGAGGCTGGGAGTACGCGAACACCGGGGAGCTGTTTTTT.

The CDR3 spells CASGLVILAELTHNEQFF. The CDR3 DNA reads as TGTGCTAGTGGTTTGGTAATACTTGCCGAGTTAACACACAATGAGCAGTTCTTC. The chain carries TRBV12-5 and TRBJ2-1; no clear D. The CDR3 runs to 18 residues. The ends were cut back, 0 bases at V and 5 bases at J, with 20 bases in the middle. CDR1 is LGHNT and CDR2 is FRNRAP in the germline V gene.

Many counts were recorded for this clonotype. J is TRBJ2-1 and V is TRBV28, with 8 bases matching TRBD2. The CDR3 has 16 residues. The germline V gene encodes CDR1 MDHEN and CDR2 SYDVKM. V was clipped by 0 bases and J by 6 bases; unmatched bases: 7. The CDR3 coding sequence is TGTGCCAGCAGTTTATGGGGGACTAGTCGGGGCAATGAGCAGTTCTTC. Translated: CASSLWGTSRGNEQFF.

This clonotype was found many times. The genes are TRBV28 and TRBJ1-1, with D unresolved. Germline loops: CDR1 MDHEN, CDR2 SYDVKM. Trimming left V 8 bases short and J 11 bases short, with 15 bases between. The CDR3 is 11 residues long. Here the CDR3 DNA reads TGTGCCAGCGCAAAAATTACGGGGGCTTTCTTT. Protein sequence: CASAKITGAFF.

This clonotype has at least ten counts. The CDR3 coding sequence is TGTGCCAGCAGCTTCAAAGACAGGTCCGAGGAGACCCAGTACTTC. The encoded protein is CASSFKDRSEETQYF. The chain has TRBV11-2 and TRBJ2-5, with D maybe TRBD1 (6 bases). CDR3 length: 15 amino acids. V lost 3 bases and J 5 bases, leaving 16 bases between the germline ends. CDR1 is SGHAT, CDR2 FQNNGV, per germline.

In this sample, this clonotype turned up many times. V is TRBV18 and J is TRBJ1-3; D possibly corresponds to TRBD1 (5 bases). CDR3 length: 16 residues. Trimming stripped 2 bases from V and 0 bases from J, with 11 bases between. Germline CDR1 reads KGHSH; CDR2 reads LQKENI. The CDR3 loop reads CASSPDGTLSGNTIYF. CDR3 nucleotide sequence: TGTGCCAGCTCACCAGATGGGACCCTCTCTGGAAACACCATATATTTT.

This clonotype came up a few times. The chain has TRBV5-1 and TRBJ2-5; a possible D gene is TRBD1 (5 bases). Germline CDR1 and CDR2: SGHRS and YFSETQ. The CDR3 is 17 residues long. V dropped 0 bases and J dropped 4 bases, with 19 bases sitting between them. The CDR3 sequence: CASSLVGRVLGSETQYF. CDR3 coding DNA: TGCGCCAGCAGCTTGGTTGGCAGGGTATTGGGATCAGAGACCCAGTACTTC.